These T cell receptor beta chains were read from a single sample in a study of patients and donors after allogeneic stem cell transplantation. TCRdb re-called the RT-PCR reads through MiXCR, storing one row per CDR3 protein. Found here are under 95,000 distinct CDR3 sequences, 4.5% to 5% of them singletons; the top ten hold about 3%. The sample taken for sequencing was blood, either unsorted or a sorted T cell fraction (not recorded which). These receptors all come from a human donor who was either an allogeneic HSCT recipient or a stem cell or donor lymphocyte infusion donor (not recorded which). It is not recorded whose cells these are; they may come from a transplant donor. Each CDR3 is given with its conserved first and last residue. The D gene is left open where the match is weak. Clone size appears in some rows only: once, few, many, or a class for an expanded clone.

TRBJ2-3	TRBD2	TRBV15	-	TGTGCCACCAGCAGAGATATAGCAGCGGGAGGGCACTTAGATACGCAGTATTTT	CATSRDIAAGGHLDTQYF
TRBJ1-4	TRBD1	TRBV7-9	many	TGTGCCAGCAGCTTCGGGACAGGGGAGAGTGAAAAACTGTTTTTT	CASSFGTGESEKLFF
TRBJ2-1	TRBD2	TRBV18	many	TGTGCCAGCTCACAGAGCGGGGGCTATTCCTACAATGAGCAGTTCTTC	CASSQSGGYSYNEQFF
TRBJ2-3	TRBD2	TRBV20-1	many	TGCAGTGCTAGAGTTAGCGGGAGTGATACGCAGTATTTT	CSARVSGSDTQYF
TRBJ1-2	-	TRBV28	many	TGTGCCAGCAGTGCGGGCCAGAACTATGGCTACACCTTC	CASSAGQNYGYTF
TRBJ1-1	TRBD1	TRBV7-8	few	TGTGCCAGCAGCTCCCCAGGACAGGTCGGGAACACTGAAGCTTTCTTT	CASSSPGQVGNTEAFF
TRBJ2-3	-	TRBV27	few	TGTGCCAGCAGGCGGGACCAAGCCACAGATACGCAGTATTTT	CASRRDQATDTQYF
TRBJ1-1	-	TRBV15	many	TGTGCCACCAGCAGAGTCGGGGACGACACTGAAGCTTTCTTT	CATSRVGDDTEAFF
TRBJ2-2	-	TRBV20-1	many	TGCAGTGCTAGAGGTGACACCGGGGAGCTGTTTTTT	CSARGDTGELFF
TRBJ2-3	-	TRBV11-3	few	TGTGCCAGCTCTCGAGGGACCCTCGGGACAGATACGCAGTATTTT	CASSRGTLGTDTQYF
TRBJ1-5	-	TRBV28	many	TGTGCCAGCAGTCCCTCGGGACACGTTAGCAATCAGCCCCAGCATTTT	CASSPSGHVSNQPQHF
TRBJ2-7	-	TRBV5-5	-	TGTGCCAGCAGCTCCAGGGTCTCGGGCGTCTACGAGCAGTACTTC	CASSSRVSGVYEQYF
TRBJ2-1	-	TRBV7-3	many	TGTGCCAGCAGCTTAAGACACAGCCTCTACAATGAGCAGTTCTTC	CASSLRHSLYNEQFF
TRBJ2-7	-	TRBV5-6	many	TGTGCCAGCAGCTTGTCGGGTACGTCCTACGAGCAGTACTTC	CASSLSGTSYEQYF
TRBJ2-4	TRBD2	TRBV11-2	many	TGTGCCAGCAGCTTAGGGCGGGAGGGGACTCTCAAAAACATTCAGTACTTC	CASSLGREGTLKNIQYF
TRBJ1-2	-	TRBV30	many	TGTGCCTGGAGTCCTCCAGTGGGCTACACCTTC	CAWSPPVGYTF
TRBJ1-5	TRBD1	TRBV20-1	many	TGCAGTGCTAGAGATAGGCGGACAGGGGTTAATCAGCCCCAGCATTTT	CSARDRRTGVNQPQHF